These T cell receptor beta chains were read from a single sample in a study of T-cell memory formation after mild COVID-19. Each CDR3 protein gets one entry after TCRdb re-called the 5' RACE reads with MiXCR. The sample lists 550,000 to 700,000 distinct CDR3 sequences, around 17% seen once, with more than 10% in the top ten. Sequencing was done on a sample of PBMCs or a T cell subset sorted from them (not recorded which). The receptors originated from an adult woman who had mild COVID-19 (a few samples of this study predate the infection). Cell type and time point are not known. CDR3s leave out the opening cysteine and the closing phenylalanine or tryptophan. The order of the fields is CDR3 protein, V gene, J gene.

CDR3aa: ATRNYNEQF; v_gene: TRBV24-1; j_gene: TRBJ2-1
CDR3aa: ASSSSQSGEQY; v_gene: TRBV5-1; j_gene: TRBJ2-7
CDR3aa: AISDPRTYNEQF; v_gene: TRBV10-3; j_gene: TRBJ2-1
CDR3aa: ASSFSGSGTPLH; v_gene: TRBV12-3/TRBV12-4; j_gene: TRBJ1-6
CDR3aa: ASSSNPGRGETQY; v_gene: TRBV9; j_gene: TRBJ2-5
CDR3aa: ASSVSGGDTDTQY; v_gene: TRBV9; j_gene: TRBJ2-3
CDR3aa: ASRDREDYGYT; v_gene: TRBV19; j_gene: TRBJ1-2
CDR3aa: ASSAGRLPTEAF; v_gene: TRBV9; j_gene: TRBJ1-1
CDR3aa: AISRDKFSYEQY; v_gene: TRBV10-3; j_gene: TRBJ2-7
CDR3aa: ASSQVAGTGKAGELF; v_gene: TRBV7-6; j_gene: TRBJ2-2
CDR3aa: ASSISAGPQETQY; v_gene: TRBV19; j_gene: TRBJ2-5
CDR3aa: ASSPIGGLYYGYT; v_gene: TRBV27; j_gene: TRBJ1-2
CDR3aa: ASSVVRGYTEAF; v_gene: TRBV9; j_gene: TRBJ1-1
CDR3aa: ASSQDWASGSIGELF; v_gene: TRBV3-1; j_gene: TRBJ2-2
CDR3aa: ASSLSPREQY; v_gene: TRBV5-1; j_gene: TRBJ2-7
CDR3aa: ASSLTSGSSDTQY; v_gene: TRBV5-1; j_gene: TRBJ2-3
CDR3aa: ASSRHRGAYSPLH; v_gene: TRBV3-1; j_gene: TRBJ1-6
CDR3aa: ASSFHGATDTQY; v_gene: TRBV7-6; j_gene: TRBJ2-3
CDR3aa: SASPLTGGLGEQY; v_gene: TRBV20-1; j_gene: TRBJ2-7
CDR3aa: ASSLGLTDNEQF; v_gene: TRBV12-3/TRBV12-4; j_gene: TRBJ2-1
CDR3aa: ATGLAGGPGQF; v_gene: TRBV10-3; j_gene: TRBJ2-1
CDR3aa: ASSLTGIRYEQY; v_gene: TRBV5-1; j_gene: TRBJ2-7
CDR3aa: ASSLSGQANNQPQH; v_gene: TRBV27; j_gene: TRBJ1-5
CDR3aa: AWSGGYDEQY; v_gene: TRBV30; j_gene: TRBJ2-7
CDR3aa: ASSNTTGNYGYT; v_gene: TRBV5-1; j_gene: TRBJ1-2
CDR3aa: ASKSNGEPSYEQY; v_gene: TRBV5-1; j_gene: TRBJ2-7
CDR3aa: ASSQEESGETQY; v_gene: TRBV4-2; j_gene: TRBJ2-5